Below are 9 T cell receptor beta chains sequenced from a single sample in a study of T cell responses to AZD1222 COVID-19 vaccine. Assay used: immunoSEQ multiplex PCR; TCRdb lists only in-frame clones, some missing. The sample contains around 200,000 clones, 90% to 95% of which appear only once. The source material was peripheral blood, sampled 28 days after the second dose of the MenACWY control vaccine. The source of these receptors is an adult who received the MenACWY meningococcal vaccine as a control.

This rearrangement joins TRBV10-1 to TRBJ1-1, with D unresolved. The germline V and J ends were trimmed by 5 bases and 0 bases, with 7 bases remaining between them. The CDR3 has 13 amino acids. The germline V gene encodes CDR1 WNHNN and CDR2 SYGVQD (reference sequence). CDR3 in amino acids: CASSKGMNTEAFF. CDR3 nucleotide sequence: TGCGCCAGCAGTAAGGGAATGAACACTGAAGCTTTCTTT.

The CDR3 loop is CASINPTGGTQYF. In DNA, the CDR3 is TGTGCCAGCATCAACCCGACAGGGGGTACGCAGTATTTT. V usage is TRBV7-2 and J usage is TRBJ2-3; TRBD1 aligns across 9 bases. The V and J ends lost 7 bases and 8 bases, in that order; junction bases with no gene match: 7. The CDR3 length is 13 residues. Germline V gives CDR1 SGHTA, CDR2 FQGNSA.

The chain combines TRBV5-6 with TRBJ1-6; D remains ambiguous. Germline V gene lookup returns CDR1 SGHDT and CDR2 YYEEEE. The CDR3 spans 15 residues. V lost 0 bases and J lost 4, with 8 bases in between. The CDR3 DNA reads TGTGCCAGCAGCTTGGAAGCCAGATATAATTCACCCCTCCACTTT. Translation: CASSLEARYNSPLHF. Looking up the rest from reference TRBV5-6 and TRBJ1-6 gives the full variable domain: DAGVTQSPTHLIKTRGQQVTLRCSPKSGHDTVSWYQQALGQGPQFIFQYYEEEERQRGNFPDRFSGHQFPNYSSELNVNALLLGDSALYLCASSLEARYNSPLHFGNGTRLTVT.

This clone turned up a few times. The J gene is TRBJ1-2, the V gene TRBV6-5; possibly TRBD1 for D (6 bases). Trimming removed 6 bases from V and 7 bases from J, with 18 bases in between. The CDR3 is 14 residues long. Germline CDR1 is MNHEY and CDR2 is SVGAGI. The CDR3 DNA reads as TGTGCCAGCAGGAGGGGGTATGAGAGTAGTGGCTACACCTTC. This gives the protein CASRRGYESSGYTF.

V is TRBV25-1 and J is TRBJ2-5; weak D call: TRBD1 (6 bases). The CDR3 is made up of 14 amino acids. Trimming pared 3 bases from V and 5 bases from J, leaving 13 bases between. Germline V gene sequence: CDR1 MGHDK, CDR2 SYGVNS. CDR3 sequence: CASSESGVRETQYF. CDR3 bases: TGTGCCAGCAGTGAGTCAGGGGTTCGGGAGACCCAGTACTTC.

The rearrangement uses TRBV4-1 and TRBJ1-2; 7 bases map to TRBD1. Looked up from germline, CDR1 is MGHRA and CDR2 is YSYEKL. V lost 4 bases and J lost 5; bases outside the gene matches: 10. The length of the CDR3 is 15 residues. The CDR3 is CASSPGDSRFYGYTF. DNA of the CDR3: TGCGCCAGCAGCCCAGGGGACAGTAGGTTTTATGGCTACACCTTC.

The genes are TRBV7-2 and TRBJ2-7; 7 nucleotides agree with TRBD1. There are 13 residues in the CDR3. CDR1 and CDR2 from the germline V gene are SGHTA and FQGNSA. J was trimmed by 2 bases and V by 2 bases; bases with no gene match: 0. CDR3 sequence: CASSLTGAYEQYF. The CDR3, as DNA: TGTGCCAGCAGCTTAACAGGGGCCTACGAGCAGTACTTC. Complete variable domain (other parts from reference TRBV7-2 and TRBJ2-7): GAGVSQSPSNKVTEKGKDVELRCDPISGHTALYWYRQSLGQGLEFLIYFQGNSAPDKSGLPSDRFSAERTGGSVSTLTIQRTQQEDSAVYLCASSLTGAYEQYFGPGTRLTVT.

The rearrangement uses TRBV30 and TRBJ1-5; D gene unclear. Germline V CDR1 and CDR2: GTSNPN, SVGIG (reference sequence). V dropped 3 bases and J dropped 6 bases, with 18 bases sitting between them. CDR3 length: 15 residues. Here the CDR3 reads CAWSLGPLRSQPQHF. In nucleotides, the CDR3 is TGTGCCTGGAGCCTAGGACCCCTCCGGAGTCAGCCCCAGCATTTT.

The chain is built from TRBV12-3 or TRBV12-4 and TRBJ1-5; no clear D gene. The CDR3 spans 11 residues. The V end lost 5 bases, the J end lost 7 bases, and 6 bases lay between the germline ends. CDR3 sequence: CASSIGQPQHF. The CDR3 DNA reads TGTGCCAGCAGTATCGGGCAGCCCCAGCATTTT.